The next 14 T cell receptor beta chains were all read from a single sample in a study of CXCR3-negative and CXCR3-positive naive CD8 T cells. The TRB cDNA libraries were prepared by 5' RACE with UMI labels. With the 5' RACE reads reprocessed, TCRdb shows one record per CDR3 protein and no DNA. The sample holds 35,000 to 50,000 distinct CDR3 sequences. Sequences were obtained from memory CD8+ T cells from blood. Receptors originate from a human donor in good health. Some clones in this sample may be carry-over from other donors' samples.

The V call is TRBV29-1, the J call TRBJ1-1. Germline assignment: CDR1 SQVTM and CDR2 ANQGSEA. The CDR3 loop spans 15 amino acids. Here the CDR3 reads CSVEDPQEVNTEAFF.

The chain carries TRBV5-4 and TRBJ2-3; TCRdb gives TRBD1 as the D gene, but with no DNA this cannot be confirmed. This CDR3 has 18 residues. The germline V gene has CDR1 SGHNT and CDR2 YYREEE (reference sequence). The CDR3 reads CASSSARSAGGEADTQYF.

The chain is built from TRBV9 and TRBJ1-1; TCRdb lists TRBD1, though no DNA is available to test this call. This CDR3 is 13 amino acids long. Germline V gene lookup returns CDR1 SGDLS and CDR2 YYNGEE. The CDR3: CASRSGQNTEAFF.

This chain links TRBV11-3 with TRBJ2-1; TCRdb names TRBD2, which stays unverified in the absence of DNA. The CDR3 totals 16 residues. Germline V lookup: CDR1 SGHNT, CDR2 YENEEA. CDR3 sequence reads: CASSRSPASSVGEQFF.

This chain joins TRBV5-1 and TRBJ1-1. This CDR3 is built from 18 residues. Germline values: CDR1 SGHRS, CDR2 YFSETQ. CDR3 sequence: CANLQNQGSVRMVTEASF.

V gene TRBV27 combines with J gene TRBJ2-7; TCRdb names TRBD1, which stays unverified in the absence of DNA. CDR1 is MNHEY and CDR2 is SMNVEV in the germline V gene (reference sequence). The CDR3 sequence is 15 residues long. The CDR3 sequence is CASSLSTGVDYEQYF.

This chain uses TRBV5-8 with TRBJ1-1. The CDR3 contains 15 residues. Germline loops: CDR1 SGHTS, CDR2 YDEGEE. CDR3 in amino acids: CASSLDASLNTEAFF.

The chain couples TRBV6-5 to TRBJ2-3. Per germline, CDR1 MNHEY and CDR2 SVGAGI. CDR3 length equals 12 residues. CDR3 amino acids: CASAAGTDTQYF.

J is TRBJ2-2 and V is TRBV15; as DNA is missing, the TRBD1 call by TCRdb cannot be tested. CDR1 and CDR2 (germline): LNHNV, YYDKDF (reference sequence). The CDR3 is 14 amino acids. The CDR3 is CATSRDLGGGELFF. Full variable domain (rest looked up from reference TRBV15 and TRBJ2-2): DAMVIQNPRYQVTQFGKPVTLSCSQTLNHNVMYWYQQKSSQAPKLLFHYYDKDFNNEADTPDNFQSRRPNTSFCFLDIRSPGLGDTAMYLCATSRDLGGGELFFGEGSRLTVL.

This chain uses TRBV20-1 with TRBJ1-5; the D call of TRBD1 rests on TCRdb alone, since no DNA is present to check it. CDR1 and CDR2 from the germline V gene are DFQATT and SNEGSKA (reference sequence). This CDR3 has 16 residues. The CDR3 is CSAMPPPGQGLKPQHF.

The chain employs TRBV6-5 and TRBJ1-1; no DNA is available, so the TRBD1 call from TCRdb remains unchecked. Germline CDR1 reads MNHEY; CDR2 reads SVGAGI. The CDR3 extends over 18 amino acids. The CDR3 sequence: CASSYPDELQGLCTEAFF.

This chain uses TRBV3-1 with TRBJ2-5; TCRdb lists TRBD1, though no DNA is available to test this call. Germline CDR1 LGHDT, CDR2 YNNKEL (reference sequence). The CDR3 runs 16 residues. CDR3 loop: CASSPPPSWVSETQYF.

The chain couples TRBV9 to TRBJ2-4; the D call of TRBD1 rests on TCRdb alone, since no DNA is present to check it. In germline, CDR1 is SGDLS, CDR2 YYNGEE. The CDR3 covers 15 residues. CDR3 residues: CASSVGAGAKNIQYF.

This chain connects TRBV12-3 or TRBV12-4 to TRBJ2-7; without DNA, the TCRdb call of TRBD2 cannot be checked. The CDR3 has 14 residues. CDR3 sequence: CASSFSQGRYEQYF.